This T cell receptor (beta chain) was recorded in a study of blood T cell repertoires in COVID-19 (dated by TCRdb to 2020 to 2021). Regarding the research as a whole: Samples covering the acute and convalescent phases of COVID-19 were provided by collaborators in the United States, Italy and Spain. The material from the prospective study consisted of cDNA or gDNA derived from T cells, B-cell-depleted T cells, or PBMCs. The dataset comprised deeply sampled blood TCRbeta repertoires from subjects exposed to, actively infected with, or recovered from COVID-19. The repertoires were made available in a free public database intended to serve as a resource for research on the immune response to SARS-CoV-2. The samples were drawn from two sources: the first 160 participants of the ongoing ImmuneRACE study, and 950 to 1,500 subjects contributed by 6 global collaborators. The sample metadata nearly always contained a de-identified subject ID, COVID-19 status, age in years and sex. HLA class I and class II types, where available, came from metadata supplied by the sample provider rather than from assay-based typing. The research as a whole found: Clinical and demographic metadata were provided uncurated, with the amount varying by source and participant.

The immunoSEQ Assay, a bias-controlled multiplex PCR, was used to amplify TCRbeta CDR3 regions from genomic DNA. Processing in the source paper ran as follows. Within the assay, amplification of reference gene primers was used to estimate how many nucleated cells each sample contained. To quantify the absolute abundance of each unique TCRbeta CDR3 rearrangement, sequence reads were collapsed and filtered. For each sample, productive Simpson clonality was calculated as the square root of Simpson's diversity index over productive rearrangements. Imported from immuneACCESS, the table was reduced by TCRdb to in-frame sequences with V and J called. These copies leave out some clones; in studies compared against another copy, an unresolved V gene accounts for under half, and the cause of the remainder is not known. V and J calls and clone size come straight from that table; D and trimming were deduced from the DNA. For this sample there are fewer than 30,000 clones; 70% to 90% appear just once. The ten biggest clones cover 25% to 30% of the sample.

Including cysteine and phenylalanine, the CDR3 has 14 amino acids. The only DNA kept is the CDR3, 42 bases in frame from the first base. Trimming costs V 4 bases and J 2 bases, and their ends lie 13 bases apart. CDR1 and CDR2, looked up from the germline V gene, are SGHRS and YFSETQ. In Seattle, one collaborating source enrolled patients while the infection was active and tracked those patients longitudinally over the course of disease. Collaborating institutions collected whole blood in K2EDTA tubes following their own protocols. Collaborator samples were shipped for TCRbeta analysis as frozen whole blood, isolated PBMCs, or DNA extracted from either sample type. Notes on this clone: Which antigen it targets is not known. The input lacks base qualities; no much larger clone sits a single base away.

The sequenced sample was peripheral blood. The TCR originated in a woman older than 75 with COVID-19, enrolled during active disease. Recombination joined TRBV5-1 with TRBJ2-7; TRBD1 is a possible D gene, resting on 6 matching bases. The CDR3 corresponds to CASSRTALTYEQYF. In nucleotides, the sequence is TGCGCCAGCAGCCGGACAGCGTTAACCTACGAGCAGTACTTC.